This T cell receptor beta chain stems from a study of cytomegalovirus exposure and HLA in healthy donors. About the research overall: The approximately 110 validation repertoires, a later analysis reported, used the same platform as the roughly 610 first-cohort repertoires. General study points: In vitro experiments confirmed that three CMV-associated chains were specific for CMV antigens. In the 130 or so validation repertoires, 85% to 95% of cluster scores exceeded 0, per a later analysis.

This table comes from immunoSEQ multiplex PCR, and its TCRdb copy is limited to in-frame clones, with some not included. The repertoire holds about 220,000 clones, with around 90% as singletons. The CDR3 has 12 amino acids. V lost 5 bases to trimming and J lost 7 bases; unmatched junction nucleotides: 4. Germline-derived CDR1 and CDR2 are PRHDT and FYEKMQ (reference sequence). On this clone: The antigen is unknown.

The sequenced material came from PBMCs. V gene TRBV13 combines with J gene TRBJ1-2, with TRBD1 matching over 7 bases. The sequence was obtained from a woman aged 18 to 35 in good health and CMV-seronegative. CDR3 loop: CASSRRGSGYTF. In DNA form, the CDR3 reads TGTGCCAGCAGCCGCAGGGGGAGTGGCTACACCTTC. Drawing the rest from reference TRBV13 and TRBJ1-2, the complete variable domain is AAGVIQSPRHLIKEKRETATLKCYPIPRHDTVYWYQQGPGQDPQFLISFYEKMQSDKGSIPDRFSAQQFSDYHSELNMSSLELGDSALYFCASSRRGSGYTFGSGTRLTVV.